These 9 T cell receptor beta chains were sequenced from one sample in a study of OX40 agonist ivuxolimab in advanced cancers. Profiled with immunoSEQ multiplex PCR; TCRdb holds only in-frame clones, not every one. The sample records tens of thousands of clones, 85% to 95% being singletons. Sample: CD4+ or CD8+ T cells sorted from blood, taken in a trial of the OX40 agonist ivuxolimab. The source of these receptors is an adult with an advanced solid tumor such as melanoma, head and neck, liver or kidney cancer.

CDR3 loop: CASSYSSESYEQFF. The CDR3 bases are TGTGCCAGCAGTTACTCATCCGAAAGCTATGAGCAGTTCTTC. The chain is built from TRBV6-6 and TRBJ2-1; D is undetermined. V shed 0 bases and J shed 8 bases, with 11 bases lying between them. Germline V gene data show CDR1 as MNHNY and CDR2 as SVGAGI (reference sequence). CDR3 length: 14 amino acids.

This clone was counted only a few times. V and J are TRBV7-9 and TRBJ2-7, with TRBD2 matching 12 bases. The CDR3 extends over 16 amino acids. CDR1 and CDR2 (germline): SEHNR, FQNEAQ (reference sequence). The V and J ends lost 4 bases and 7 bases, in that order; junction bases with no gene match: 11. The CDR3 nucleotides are TGTGCCAGCAGCTCACGGACTAGCGGGAAAGGGGGAGAGCAGTACTTC. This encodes CASSSRTSGKGGEQYF. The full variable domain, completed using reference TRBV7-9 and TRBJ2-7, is DTGVSQNPRHKITKRGQNVTFRCDPISEHNRLYWYRQTLGQGPEFLTYFQNEAQLEKSRLLSDRFSAERPKGSFSTLEIQRTEQGDSAMYLCASSSRTSGKGGEQYFGPGTRLTVT.

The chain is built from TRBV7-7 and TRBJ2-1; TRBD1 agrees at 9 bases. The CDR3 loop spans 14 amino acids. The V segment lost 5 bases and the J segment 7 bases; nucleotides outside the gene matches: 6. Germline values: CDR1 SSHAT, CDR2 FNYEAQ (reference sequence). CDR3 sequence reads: CASSLQGAGNEQFF. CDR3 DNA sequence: TGTGCCAGCAGCCTACAGGGGGCTGGGAATGAGCAGTTCTTC.

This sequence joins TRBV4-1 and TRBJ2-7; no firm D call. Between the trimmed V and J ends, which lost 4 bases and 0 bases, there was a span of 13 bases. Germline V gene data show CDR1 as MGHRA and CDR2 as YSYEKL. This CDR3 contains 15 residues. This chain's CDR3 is CASSPNSLRSYEQYF. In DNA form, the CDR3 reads TGCGCCAGCAGCCCAAATAGTTTACGCTCCTACGAGCAGTACTTC.

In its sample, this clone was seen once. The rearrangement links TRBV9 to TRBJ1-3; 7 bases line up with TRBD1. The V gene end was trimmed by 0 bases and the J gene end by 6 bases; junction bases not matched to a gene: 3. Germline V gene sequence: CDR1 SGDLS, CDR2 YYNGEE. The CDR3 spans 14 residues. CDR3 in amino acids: CASSVGDSENTIYF. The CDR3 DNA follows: TGTGCCAGCAGCGTAGGGGACAGCGAAAACACCATATATTTT.

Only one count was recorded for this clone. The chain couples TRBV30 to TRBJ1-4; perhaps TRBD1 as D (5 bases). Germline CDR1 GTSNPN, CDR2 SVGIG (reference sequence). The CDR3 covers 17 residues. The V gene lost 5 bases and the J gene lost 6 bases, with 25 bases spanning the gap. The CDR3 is CAWCIKSDRDLDEKLFF. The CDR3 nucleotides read TGTGCCTGGTGTATCAAATCCGACCGGGACTTAGATGAAAAACTGTTTTTT.

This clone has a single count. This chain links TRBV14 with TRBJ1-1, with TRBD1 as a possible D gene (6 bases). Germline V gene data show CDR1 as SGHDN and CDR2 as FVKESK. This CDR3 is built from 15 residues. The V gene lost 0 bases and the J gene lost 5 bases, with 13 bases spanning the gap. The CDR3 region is CASSQDMGGRTEAFF. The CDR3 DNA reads TGTGCCAGCAGCCAAGATATGGGGGGCAGGACTGAAGCTTTCTTT.

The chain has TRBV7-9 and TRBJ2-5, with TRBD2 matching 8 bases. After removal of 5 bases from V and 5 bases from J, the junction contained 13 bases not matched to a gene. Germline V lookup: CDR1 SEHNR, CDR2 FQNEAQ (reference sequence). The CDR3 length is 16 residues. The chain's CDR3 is CASSPYGGGPGETQYF. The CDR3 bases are TGTGCCAGCAGCCCGTACGGCGGGGGGCCGGGGGAGACCCAGTACTTC. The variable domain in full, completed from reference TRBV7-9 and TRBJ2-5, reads DTGVSQNPRHKITKRGQNVTFRCDPISEHNRLYWYRQTLGQGPEFLTYFQNEAQLEKSRLLSDRFSAERPKGSFSTLEIQRTEQGDSAMYLCASSPYGGGPGETQYFGPGTRLLVL.

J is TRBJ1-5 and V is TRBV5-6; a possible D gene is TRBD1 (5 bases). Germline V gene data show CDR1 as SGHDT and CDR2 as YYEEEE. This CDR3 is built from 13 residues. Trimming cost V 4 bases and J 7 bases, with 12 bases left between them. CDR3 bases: TGTGCCAGCAGCCATCAGGGATACCAGCCCCAGCATTTT. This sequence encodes CASSHQGYQPQHF.